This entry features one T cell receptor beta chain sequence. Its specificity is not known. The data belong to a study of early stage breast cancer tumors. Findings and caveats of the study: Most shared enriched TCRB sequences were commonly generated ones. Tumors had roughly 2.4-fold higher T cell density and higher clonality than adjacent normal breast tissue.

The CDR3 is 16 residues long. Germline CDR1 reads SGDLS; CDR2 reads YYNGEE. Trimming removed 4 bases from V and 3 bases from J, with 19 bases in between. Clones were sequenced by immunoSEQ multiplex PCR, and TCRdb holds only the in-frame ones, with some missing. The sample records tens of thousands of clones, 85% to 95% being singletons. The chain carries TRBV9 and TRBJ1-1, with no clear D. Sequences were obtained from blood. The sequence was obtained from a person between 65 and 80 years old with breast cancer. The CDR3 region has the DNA TGTGCCAGCAGCTCCCCCCCCACCGGAGGGCACACTGAAGCTTTCTTT. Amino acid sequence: CASSSPPTGGHTEAFF.